This T cell receptor (beta chain) was recorded in a study of cytomegalovirus exposure and HLA in healthy donors. Study-wide background: The approximately 130 validation repertoires matched the roughly 630 first-cohort repertoires in platform, a later analysis reported. Study-wide results and caveats: The study found most TCR sequences rare, yet found some public TCRs in many donors. Cytomegalovirus association was listed for about 170 TCR beta chains. It was found in a later analysis that first-cohort TCR clusters tended to co-occur in the 90 to 150 validation repertoires.

Regarding this clone: Its antigen is unknown.

The protocol was immunoSEQ multiplex PCR, while the TCRdb copy is restricted to in-frame clones and leaves out a portion. Here the sample spans about 150,000 clones, about 82% being singletons. V lost 2 bases and J lost 2, with 7 bases in between. There are 14 residues in the CDR3. Germline CDR1 and CDR2: KGHSH and LQKENI. The TCR was taken from a human donor in good health. Sequenced: PBMCs. V gene TRBV18 combines with J gene TRBJ1-5, with unresolved D. CDR3 region: CASSPGTGNQPQHF. Here the CDR3 DNA reads TGTGCCAGCTCACCAGGCACAGGCAATCAGCCCCAGCATTTT.